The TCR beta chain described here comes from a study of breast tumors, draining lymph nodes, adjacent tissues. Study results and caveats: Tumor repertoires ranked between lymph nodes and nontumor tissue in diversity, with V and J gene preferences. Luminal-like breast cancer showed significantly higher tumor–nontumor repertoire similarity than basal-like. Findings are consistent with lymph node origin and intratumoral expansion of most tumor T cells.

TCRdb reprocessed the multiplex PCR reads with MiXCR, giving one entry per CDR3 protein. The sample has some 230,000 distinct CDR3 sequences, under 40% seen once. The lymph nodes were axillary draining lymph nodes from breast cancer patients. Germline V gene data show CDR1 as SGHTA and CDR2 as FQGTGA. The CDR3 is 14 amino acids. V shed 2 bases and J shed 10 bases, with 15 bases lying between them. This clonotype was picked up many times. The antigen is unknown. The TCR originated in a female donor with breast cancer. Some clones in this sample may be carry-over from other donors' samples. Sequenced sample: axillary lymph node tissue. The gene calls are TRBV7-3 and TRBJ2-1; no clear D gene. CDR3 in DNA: TGTGCCAGCAGCTTAGGCCCCCACTCACAAGAGCAGTTCTTC. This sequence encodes CASSLGPHSQEQFF.